The next 5 T cell receptor beta chains were all read from a single sample in a study of regulatory T cells in long-lasting Graves disease. For TCR beta, libraries came from iRepertoire HTBI primers and Arm-PCR of CDR3 regions. In TCRdb, the multiplex PCR reads were re-called with MiXCR into one record per CDR3 protein. The sample holds a few hundred thousand distinct CDR3 sequences; roughly a quarter are singletons and the top ten take about a quarter. Time point described: persistent/refractory GD, antithyroid drugs over 5 years with positive TRAb. RNA extracted from PBMCs served as the sequencing template. Material: peripheral blood mononuclear cells (PBMCs), obtained when the disease was refractory, from a patient treated with antithyroid drugs. The receptors were gathered from a female donor with Graves disease.

This clonotype was seen at least ten times. This rearrangement joins TRBV2 to TRBJ1-5; D is uncertain. CDR3 size: 16 residues. Germline V CDR1 and CDR2: SNHLY, FYNNEI. Trimming pared 7 bases from V and 0 bases from J, leaving 16 bases between. CDR3 protein: CASTLGGQYSNQPQHF. Written as DNA, the CDR3 is TGTGCCAGCACCTTAGGAGGGCAATATAGCAATCAGCCCCAGCATTTT.

The gene calls are TRBV6-2 or TRBV6-3 and TRBJ1-5; D gene ambiguous. Trimming took off 5 bases at V and 2 bases at J, with 13 bases between the two ends. The CDR3 extends over 15 amino acids. Germline V lookup: CDR1 MNHEY, CDR2 SVGEGT. CDR3 loop: CASSEYWARNQPQHF. The CDR3 DNA sequence: TGTGCCAGCAGTGAGTATTGGGCCCGCAATCAGCCCCAGCATTTT.

The J gene is TRBJ1-2, the V gene TRBV7-9, with TRBD1 identical over 9 bases. This CDR3 region has 14 residues. V lost 8 bases and J lost 4; bases outside the gene matches: 8. Germline V gene lookup returns CDR1 SEHNR and CDR2 FQNEAQ (reference sequence). CDR3 coding DNA: TGTGCCAGCGGCAGTGACAGGGGGGGCTATGGCTACACCTTC. Its protein is CASGSDRGGYGYTF.

The V call is TRBV9, the J call TRBJ1-5; D is unresolved. The germline V gene has CDR1 SGDLS and CDR2 YYNGEE. The CDR3 length is 13 residues. V lost 2 bases and J 5 bases, leaving 8 bases between the germline ends. Here the CDR3 reads CASSVDWDQPQHF. CDR3 nucleotide sequence: TGTGCCAGCAGCGTCGACTGGGATCAGCCCCAGCATTTT.

The CDR3 coding sequence is TGTGCCAGCAGCTTGAACAAGGGCACTGAAGCTTTCTTT. This codes for CASSLNKGTEAFF. The rearrangement uses TRBV7-9 and TRBJ1-1; D not certain. This CDR3 has 13 residues. Germline assignment: CDR1 SEHNR and CDR2 FQNEAQ (reference sequence). With 3 bases removed from V and 4 bases from J, the gap between germline ends came to 9 bases.